The 32 T cell receptor beta chains reported below all come from one sample, sequenced in a study of neurological immune-mediated disorders. Indicated time point: longitudinal time-point 1 (baseline). TCRdb itself ran the 5' RACE reads through MiXCR, one entry per CDR3 protein. Among around 60,000 distinct CDR3 sequences listed, about 10% were seen once. Sequencing used PBMCs. These receptors were collected from a male donor with HTLV-1-associated myelopathy (HAM/TSP).

This clonotype appeared many times. The chain employs TRBV3-1 and TRBJ2-3; D is perhaps TRBD2 (6 bases). The CDR3 spans 15 residues. Germline-derived CDR1 and CDR2 are LGHDT and YNNKEL (reference sequence). Trimming removed 1 base at V and 0 bases at J, with 8 bases between. The CDR3 bases are TGTGCCAGCAGCCAAGGGGAGGTTAGCACAGATACGCAGTATTTT. As protein: CASSQGEVSTDTQYF.

The sample holds many counts of this clonotype. The chain links TRBV5-5 to TRBJ1-5; TRBD1 aligns across 9 bases. This CDR3 comprises 16 residues. The V gene's germline CDR1 is SGHKS and CDR2 YYEKEE (reference sequence). V trimming: 4 bases; J trimming: 6 bases; junction bases outside the gene matches: 11. CDR3 region: CASSGNLGTGFQPQHF. The CDR3, as DNA: TGTGCCAGCAGCGGAAACCTAGGGACAGGGTTTCAGCCCCAGCATTTT.

Concerning this clonotype itself: This may arise from a read error, as a much more abundant clone is one base away. The V and J genes are TRBV27 and TRBJ2-3, with 10 bases identical to TRBD2. V shed 0 bases and J 6 bases; nucleotides not matched to a gene: 6. This CDR3 comprises 16 residues. The germline CDR1 and CDR2 sequences are MNHEY and SMNVEV (reference sequence). The CDR3 region has the DNA TGTGCCAGCAGTTTATCGTTAGCGGGGGGCTGTGATACGCAGTATTTT. Translated, it gives CASSLSLAGGCDTQYF.

This clonotype was recorded at least ten times. This rearrangement joins TRBV28 to TRBJ2-3; 8 nucleotides match TRBD1. The CDR3 sequence is 17 residues long. Germline V gene data show CDR1 as MDHEN and CDR2 as SYDVKM. With 3 bases clipped from V and 3 bases from J, the junction kept 11 bases outside the gene matches. Written as DNA, the CDR3 is TGTGCCAGCAGTTTTACCCAGACCAGGGGGCGAACAGATACGCAGTATTTT. It is translated as CASSFTQTRGRTDTQYF.

V gene TRBV5-1 combines with J gene TRBJ2-7; D is uncertain. The CDR3 length is 11 residues. Germline CDR1 reads SGHRS; CDR2 reads YFSETQ. With 4 bases removed from V and 3 bases from J, the gap between germline ends came to 5 bases. CDR3 sequence (DNA): TGCGCCAGCAGCCACGGCTACGAGCAGTACTTC. Its protein product is CASSHGYEQYF.

Comments on this clonotype: A junction end diverges from the germline sequence, so it may reflect a read error. V is TRBV7-2 and J is TRBJ2-5, with 10 nucleotides matching TRBD2. The CDR3 extends over 18 amino acids. The germline gives CDR1 SGHTA, CDR2 FQGNSA. The CDR3 bases are TGTTCCAGCAGCTTAGCGCGGCCGACTAGCGGGTCCACAGAGACCCAGTACTTC. The encoded protein is CSSSLARPTSGSTETQYF.

This clonotype was counted many times. The V gene is TRBV20-1, the J gene TRBJ2-1, with D uncertain. The germline gives CDR1 DFQATT, CDR2 SNEGSKA (reference sequence). The V end lost 3 bases, the J end lost 0 bases, and 6 bases lay between the germline ends. CDR3 length: 13 residues. CDR3 nucleotide sequence: TGCAGTGCTAGCGGTAGCTCCTACAATGAGCAGTTCTTC. It codes for CSASGSSYNEQFF.

This clonotype was counted many times. V gene TRBV11-3 combines with J gene TRBJ2-1; 7 nucleotides align to TRBD2. The CDR3 is made up of 13 amino acids. Germline assignment: CDR1 SGHNT and CDR2 YENEEA. Unmatched junction bases numbered 7, after V lost 8 bases and J lost 6 bases. The CDR3 DNA reads TGTGCCAGCCGGGGCGGGGGACTCAATGAGCAGTTCTTC. It is translated as CASRGGGLNEQFF.

This clonotype has at least ten counts. The chain is built from TRBV5-5 and TRBJ2-7, with 7 nucleotides matching TRBD2. The CDR3 runs 14 residues. CDR1 SGHKS and CDR2 YYEKEE come from the germline V gene (reference sequence). V trimming: 7 bases; J trimming: 2 bases; junction bases outside the gene matches: 9. Here the CDR3 reads CASSQAGDAYEQYF. CDR3 DNA: TGTGCCAGCTCCCAGGCGGGGGACGCCTACGAGCAGTACTTC.

This clonotype occurred many times. The genes are TRBV5-1 and TRBJ2-1; D may be TRBD1 (6 bases). Germline CDR1 and CDR2: SGHRS and YFSETQ. The CDR3 spans 13 residues. The V and J ends lost 4 bases and 5 bases respectively, with 10 bases between them. Here the CDR3 reads CASSPGQNNEQFF. The CDR3, as DNA: TGCGCCAGCAGCCCGGGACAAAACAATGAGCAGTTCTTC.

By share of the sample, this clonotype is medium-sized. The rearrangement uses TRBV4-1 and TRBJ2-3; 10 positions match TRBD2. This CDR3 comprises 15 residues. Germline lookup yields CDR1 MGHRA and CDR2 YSYEKL. Germline trimming cut 5 bases from V and 1 base from J; bases unmatched to any gene: 3. CDR3 region: CASSSTSGGTDTQYF. The DNA of the CDR3 is TGCGCCAGCAGCAGCACTAGCGGGGGCACAGATACGCAGTATTTT.

This clonotype showed up many times. The gene calls are TRBV11-2 and TRBJ2-2, with D unclear. The ends were cut back, 5 bases at V and 3 bases at J, with 10 bases in the middle. The length of the CDR3 is 14 residues. The germline CDR1 and CDR2 sequences are SGHAT and FQNNGV. CDR3: CASSDGSYTGELFF. DNA of the CDR3: TGTGCCAGCAGCGATGGGTCATACACCGGGGAGCTGTTTTTT. The whole variable domain, filled in from reference TRBV11-2 and TRBJ2-2, reads EAGVAQSPRYKIIEKRQSVAFWCNPISGHATLYWYQQILGQGPKLLIQFQNNGVVDDSQLPKDRFSAERLKGVDSTLKIQPAKLEDSAVYLCASSDGSYTGELFFGEGSRLTVL.

In this sample, this clonotype turned up many times. The J gene is TRBJ1-1, the V gene TRBV7-8, with a weak D call TRBD1 (5 bases). V dropped 3 bases and J dropped 4 bases, with 12 bases sitting between them. Germline V gives CDR1 SGHVS, CDR2 FQNEAQ. The CDR3 is 14 residues long. The chain's CDR3 is CASSFRIGATEAFF. The CDR3 coding sequence is TGTGCCAGCAGCTTTCGTATCGGGGCCACTGAAGCTTTCTTT.

This clonotype was counted many times. The rearrangement links TRBV15 to TRBJ2-5; 14 nucleotides line up with TRBD2. The V gene's germline CDR1 is LNHNV and CDR2 YYDKDF (reference sequence). The trim removed 5 bases at V and 5 bases at J, leaving 7 bases unmatched. CDR3 size: 16 residues. CDR3 in amino acids: CATSARGLAGVETQYF. The CDR3 bases are TGTGCCACCAGCGCTAGGGGACTAGCGGGGGTTGAGACCCAGTACTTC.

This clonotype was seen many times. This sequence joins TRBV14 and TRBJ2-7; the D is unclear. The CDR3 totals 11 residues. Trimming pared 1 base from V and 10 bases from J, leaving 8 bases between. Germline CDR1 and CDR2: SGHDN and FVKESK. CDR3 sequence: CASSQGVLQYF. In DNA, the CDR3 is TGTGCCAGCAGCCAAGGCGTCCTACAGTACTTC.

This clonotype was detected many times. This rearrangement joins TRBV3-1 to TRBJ2-2; D unclear. CDR3 size: 12 residues. V was pared by 3 bases and J by 4 bases, with 3 bases between. Germline V CDR1 and CDR2: LGHDT, YNNKEL (reference sequence). The CDR3 loop reads CASSHFTGELFF. The CDR3, as DNA: TGTGCCAGCAGCCATTTCACCGGGGAGCTGTTTTTT.

This clonotype was observed at least ten times. The rearrangement links TRBV5-1 to TRBJ1-2; TRBD1 aligns across 9 bases. V gave up 0 bases and J gave up 2 bases; unmatched junction bases: 2. Germline-derived CDR1 and CDR2 are SGHRS and YFSETQ. This CDR3 is built from 15 residues. CDR3 bases: TGCGCCAGCAGCTTGGGGGACAGGGACAACTATGGCTACACCTTC. Protein: CASSLGDRDNYGYTF.

This clonotype was counted at least ten times. This chain connects TRBV25-1 to TRBJ1-1, with TRBD1 as a possible D gene (6 bases). CDR3 size: 13 residues. Germline values: CDR1 MGHDK, CDR2 SYGVNS. The V end lost 4 bases, the J end lost 4 bases, and 10 bases lay between the germline ends. The CDR3 spells CASSAAGATEAFF. The DNA for the CDR3 is TGTGCCAGCAGTGCCGCAGGGGCCACTGAAGCTTTCTTT.

This chain uses TRBV7-9 with TRBJ1-2, with 7 bases matching TRBD1. Trimming cost V 1 base and J 4 bases; bases outside gene matches: 6. The CDR3 length is 15 residues. Germline-derived CDR1 and CDR2 are SEHNR and FQNEAQ (reference sequence). The CDR3 bases are TGTGCCAGCAGCTTAGTGTCAGGGGGACCCTATGGCTACACCTTC. This encodes CASSLVSGGPYGYTF.

In this sample, this clonotype turned up a few times. V gene TRBV4-3 combines with J gene TRBJ2-3; possibly TRBD1 for D (6 bases). This CDR3 is 17 amino acids long. With 0 bases removed from V and 6 bases from J, the gap between germline ends came to 19 bases. Germline assignment: CDR1 LGHNA and CDR2 YSLEER. The CDR3 loop is CASSQDAGVSRQDTQYF. The CDR3 DNA sequence: TGCGCCAGCAGCCAAGACGCAGGGGTTTCCCGACAGGATACGCAGTATTTT.

By share, this clonotype ranks as medium-sized. The rearrangement links TRBV5-1 to TRBJ2-3; no clear D. The CDR3 is 14 amino acids. Germline assignment: CDR1 SGHRS and CDR2 YFSETQ. Trimming removed 0 bases at V and 5 bases at J, with 10 bases between. CDR3 in DNA: TGCGCCAGCAGCTTGGGGAGCTCTGGAGATACGCAGTATTTT. Amino acids: CASSLGSSGDTQYF.

In this sample, this clonotype turned up many times. The rearrangement uses TRBV5-5 and TRBJ1-5; 9 nucleotides agree with TRBD1. Germline V gene data show CDR1 as SGHKS and CDR2 as YYEKEE (reference sequence). V was pared by 4 bases and J by 5 bases, with 4 bases of the junction left unmatched. This CDR3 has 14 amino acids. This CDR3 is CASSLRDRDQPQHF. The CDR3 nucleotides read TGTGCCAGCAGCCTCCGGGACAGGGATCAGCCCCAGCATTTT. Variable domain in full (rest from reference TRBV5-5 and TRBJ1-5): DAGVTQSPTHLIKTRGQQVTLRCSPISGHKSVSWYQQVLGQGPQFIFQYYEKEERGRGNFPDRFSARQFPNYSSELNVNALLLGDSALYLCASSLRDRDQPQHFGDGTRLSIL.

This clonotype was recorded many times. This sequence joins TRBV7-9 and TRBJ1-2, with TRBD1 matching 7 bases. CDR3 size: 17 residues. V dropped 1 base and J dropped 3; count of bases not matched to a gene: 11. Germline V lookup: CDR1 SEHNR, CDR2 FQNEAQ (reference sequence). The CDR3 DNA is TGTGCCAGCAGCTTAGGACCGACAGGGACGGGGGACTATGGCTACACCTTC. Amino acids: CASSLGPTGTGDYGYTF.

Concerning this clonotype: A much larger clone is a single base away; this may be a read error. J is TRBJ2-1 and V is TRBV4-2; D may be TRBD2 (6 bases). Germline V gives CDR1 LGHNA, CDR2 YNFKEQ. CDR3 length: 15 residues. V dropped 2 bases and J dropped 9 bases, with 17 bases sitting between them. For the CDR3, the DNA is TGTGCCAGCAGCCAACCTAGCGTGGGGCCAATTGAGCAGTTCTTC. Translation: CASSQPSVGPIEQFF.

This clonotype has ten or more counts. The V and J genes are TRBV3-1 and TRBJ1-2, with D perhaps matching TRBD1 (6 bases). Germline assignment: CDR1 LGHDT and CDR2 YNNKEL (reference sequence). This CDR3 comprises 16 residues. V lost 0 bases and J 7 bases, leaving 18 bases between the germline ends. Written as DNA, the CDR3 is TGTGCCAGCAGCCAAGAAGCCAGGGGAAGGATGGGTGGCTACACCTTC. It yields the protein CASSQEARGRMGGYTF.

This clonotype was observed at least ten times. This chain connects TRBV7-2 to TRBJ2-5; 7 positions match TRBD2. The CDR3 has 16 amino acids. The J segment lost 5 bases and the V segment lost 2 bases, leaving 11 bases of the junction unmatched. Germline CDR1 is SGHTA and CDR2 is FQGNSA. CDR3 sequence (DNA): TGTGCCAGCAGCTTATCCAGCGGGGCTCAGTCGGAGACCCAGTACTTC. Its protein is CASSLSSGAQSETQYF.

This clonotype was found many times. The rearrangement uses TRBV5-1 and TRBJ2-7; no clear D. V gave up 0 bases and J gave up 6 bases, with 10 bases separating them. CDR1 is SGHRS, CDR2 YFSETQ, per germline. This CDR3 comprises 13 residues. The CDR3 spells CASSLAATSEQYF. The CDR3 region has the DNA TGCGCCAGCAGCTTGGCGGCCACGTCCGAGCAGTACTTC.

The chain couples TRBV7-2 to TRBJ2-3; D gene unclear. Germline values: CDR1 SGHTA, CDR2 FQGNSA. V lost 5 bases and J 7 bases, leaving 16 bases between the germline ends. This CDR3 contains 14 residues. DNA for the CDR3: TGTGCCAGCAGCCCATTCGCCCCTCCGAATACGCAGTATTTT. This translates into CASSPFAPPNTQYF.

This clonotype was observed at least ten times. V is TRBV20-1 and J is TRBJ2-3; 7 positions match TRBD2. The V gene's germline CDR1 is DFQATT and CDR2 SNEGSKA (reference sequence). The V gene end was trimmed by 5 bases and the J gene end by 0 bases; junction bases not matched to a gene: 8. CDR3 length: 15 residues. CDR3 bases: TGCAGTGCTGACCCCCTAGCGGAGAGCACAGATACGCAGTATTTT. Translation gives CSADPLAESTDTQYF.

In this sample, this clonotype turned up a few times. V and J are TRBV7-6 and TRBJ2-2; 9 positions agree with TRBD1. V was pared by 5 bases and J by 4 bases, with 8 bases of the junction left unmatched. The CDR3 runs to 16 residues. Germline V lookup: CDR1 SGHVS, CDR2 FNYEAQ. CDR3 amino acids: CASSGTGGRGTGELFF. CDR3 nucleotides: TGTGCCAGCAGCGGAACAGGGGGCAGGGGCACCGGGGAGCTGTTTTTT. Looking up the rest from reference TRBV7-6 and TRBJ2-2 gives the full variable domain: GAGVSQSPRYKVTKRGQDVALRCDPISGHVSLYWYRQALGQGPEFLTYFNYEAQQDKSGLPNDRFSAERPEGSISTLTIQRTEQRDSAMYRCASSGTGGRGTGELFFGEGSRLTVL.

CDR3 amino acids: CASSRPAVNGANVLTF. For the CDR3, the DNA is TGTGCCAGCAGCAGACCGGCAGTGAACGGGGCCAACGTCCTGACTTTC. V gene TRBV6-5 combines with J gene TRBJ2-6; D is unclear. Looked up from germline, CDR1 is MNHEY and CDR2 is SVGAGI. The CDR3 has 16 residues. Trimming pared 6 bases from V and 4 bases from J, leaving 16 bases between.

Ten or more counts support this clonotype. This sequence joins TRBV15 and TRBJ2-7, with 8 bases that match TRBD1. The CDR3 covers 13 residues. Germline-derived CDR1 and CDR2 are LNHNV and YYDKDF (reference sequence). With 6 bases clipped from V and 6 bases from J, the junction kept 7 bases outside the gene matches. The CDR3 nucleotides are TGTGCCACCAGTCGACAGGGGTCCAGCGAGCAGTACTTC. Translated, it gives CATSRQGSSEQYF.